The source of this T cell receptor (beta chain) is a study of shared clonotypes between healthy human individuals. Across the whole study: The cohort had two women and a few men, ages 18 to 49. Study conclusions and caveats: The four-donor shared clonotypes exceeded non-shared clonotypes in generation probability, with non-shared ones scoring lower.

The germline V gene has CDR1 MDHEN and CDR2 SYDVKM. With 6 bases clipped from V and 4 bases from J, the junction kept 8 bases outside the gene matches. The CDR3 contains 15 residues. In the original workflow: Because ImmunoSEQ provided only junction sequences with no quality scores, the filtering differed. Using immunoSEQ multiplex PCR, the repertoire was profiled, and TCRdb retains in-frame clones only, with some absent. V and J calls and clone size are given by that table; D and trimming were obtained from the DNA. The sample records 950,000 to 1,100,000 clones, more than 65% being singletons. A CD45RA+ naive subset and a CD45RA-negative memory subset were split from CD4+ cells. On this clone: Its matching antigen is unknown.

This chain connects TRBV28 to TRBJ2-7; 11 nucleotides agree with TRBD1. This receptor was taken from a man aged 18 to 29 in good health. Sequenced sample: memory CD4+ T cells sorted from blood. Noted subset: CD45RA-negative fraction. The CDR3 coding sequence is TGTGCCAGCAGATCCGGGACAGGGGGTTTGTACGAGCAGTACTTC. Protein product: CASRSGTGGLYEQYF.